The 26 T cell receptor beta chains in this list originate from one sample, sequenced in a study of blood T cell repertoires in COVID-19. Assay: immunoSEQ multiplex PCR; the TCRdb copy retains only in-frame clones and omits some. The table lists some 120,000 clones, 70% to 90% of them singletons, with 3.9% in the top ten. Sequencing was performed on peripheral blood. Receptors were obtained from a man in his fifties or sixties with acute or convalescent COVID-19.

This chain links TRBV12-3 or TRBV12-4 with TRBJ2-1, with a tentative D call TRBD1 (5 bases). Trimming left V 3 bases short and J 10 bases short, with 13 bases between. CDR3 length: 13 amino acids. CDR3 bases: TGTGCCAGCAGTTTGGTCCAGGGATCCGAGCAGTTCTTC. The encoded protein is CASSLVQGSEQFF.

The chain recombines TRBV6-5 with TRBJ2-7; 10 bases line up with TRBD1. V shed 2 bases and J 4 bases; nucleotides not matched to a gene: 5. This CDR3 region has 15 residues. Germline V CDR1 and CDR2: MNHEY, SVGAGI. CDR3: CASSYGTGDRYEQYF. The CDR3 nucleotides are TGTGCCAGCAGTTACGGGACAGGGGATCGATACGAGCAGTACTTC.

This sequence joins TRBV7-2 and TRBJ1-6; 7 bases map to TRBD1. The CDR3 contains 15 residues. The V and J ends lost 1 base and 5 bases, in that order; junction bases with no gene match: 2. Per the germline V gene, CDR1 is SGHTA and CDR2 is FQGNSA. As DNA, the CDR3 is TGTGCCAGCAGCTTAGAGGGGACAGATAATTCACCCCTCCACTTT. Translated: CASSLEGTDNSPLHF. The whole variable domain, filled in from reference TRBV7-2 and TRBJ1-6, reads GAGVSQSPSNKVTEKGKDVELRCDPISGHTALYWYRQSLGQGLEFLIYFQGNSAPDKSGLPSDRFSAERTGGSVSTLTIQRTQQEDSAVYLCASSLEGTDNSPLHFGNGTRLTVT.

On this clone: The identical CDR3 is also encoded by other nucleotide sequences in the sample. DNA for the CDR3: TGTGCCAGCAGTTTTTCCCGCGAGCAGTACTTC. Encoded protein: CASSFSREQYF. V gene TRBV28 combines with J gene TRBJ2-7; D remains unclear. The germline gives CDR1 MDHEN, CDR2 SYDVKM. The CDR3 totals 11 residues. V dropped 3 bases and J dropped 6 bases, with 6 bases sitting between them. Full variable domain (remainder filled in from reference TRBV28 and TRBJ2-7): DVKVTQSSRYLVKRTGEKVFLECVQDMDHENMFWYRQDPGLGLRLIYFSYDVKMKEKGDIPEGYSVSREKKERFSLILESASTNQTSMYLCASSFSREQYFGPGTRLTVT.

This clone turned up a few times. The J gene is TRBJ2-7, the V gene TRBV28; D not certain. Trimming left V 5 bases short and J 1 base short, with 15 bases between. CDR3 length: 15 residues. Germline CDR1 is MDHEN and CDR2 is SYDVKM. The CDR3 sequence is CASSPSTRRSYEQYF. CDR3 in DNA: TGTGCCAGCAGTCCTAGTACGCGAAGGTCCTACGAGCAGTACTTC.

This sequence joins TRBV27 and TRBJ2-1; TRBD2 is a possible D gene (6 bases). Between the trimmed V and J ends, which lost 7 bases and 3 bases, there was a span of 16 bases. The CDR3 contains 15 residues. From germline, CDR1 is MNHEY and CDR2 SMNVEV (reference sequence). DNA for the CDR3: TGTGCCAGCACCCTTAGGGGACTCTTCTACAATGAGCAGTTCTTC. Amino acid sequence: CASTLRGLFYNEQFF.

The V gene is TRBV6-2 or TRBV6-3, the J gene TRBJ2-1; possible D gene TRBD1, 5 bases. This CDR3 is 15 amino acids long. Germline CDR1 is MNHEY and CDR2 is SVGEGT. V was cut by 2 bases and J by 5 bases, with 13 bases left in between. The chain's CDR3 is CASSYRSTVHNEQFF. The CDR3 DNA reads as TGTGCCAGCAGTTACCGTTCGACAGTTCACAATGAGCAGTTCTTC.

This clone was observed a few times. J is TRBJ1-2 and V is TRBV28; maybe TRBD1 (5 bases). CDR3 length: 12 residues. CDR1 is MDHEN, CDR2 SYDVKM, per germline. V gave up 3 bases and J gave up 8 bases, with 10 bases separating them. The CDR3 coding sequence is TGTGCCAGCAGTTTCGGGGGAGGAGGCTACACCTTC. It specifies CASSFGGGGYTF.

DNA of the CDR3: TGTGCCAGCAGCGTGGGGGGATCCGGGGAGCTGTTTTTT. This encodes CASSVGGSGELFF. This chain links TRBV9 with TRBJ2-2; D possibly corresponds to TRBD2 (6 bases). V dropped 2 bases and J dropped 6 bases, with 8 bases sitting between them. This CDR3 has 13 residues. Per germline, CDR1 SGDLS and CDR2 YYNGEE.

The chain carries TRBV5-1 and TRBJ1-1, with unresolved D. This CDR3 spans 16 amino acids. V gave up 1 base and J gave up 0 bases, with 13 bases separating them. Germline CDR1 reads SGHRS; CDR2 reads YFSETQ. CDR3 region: CASSLKLLGVNTEAFF. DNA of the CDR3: TGCGCCAGCAGCTTGAAGCTTCTCGGGGTGAACACTGAAGCTTTCTTT.

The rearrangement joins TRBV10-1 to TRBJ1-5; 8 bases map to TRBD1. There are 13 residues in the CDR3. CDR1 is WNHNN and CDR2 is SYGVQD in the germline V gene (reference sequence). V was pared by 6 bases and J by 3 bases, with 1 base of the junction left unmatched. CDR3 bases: TGCGCCAGCAGGGACAGGGACAATCAGCCCCAGCATTTT. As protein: CASRDRDNQPQHF.

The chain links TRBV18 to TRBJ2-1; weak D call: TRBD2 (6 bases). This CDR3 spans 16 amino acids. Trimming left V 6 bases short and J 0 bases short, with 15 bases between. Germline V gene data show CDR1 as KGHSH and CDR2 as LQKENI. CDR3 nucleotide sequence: TGTGCCAGCTCGACCCCCGCGGGAAGCTCCTACAATGAGCAGTTCTTC. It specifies CASSTPAGSSYNEQFF. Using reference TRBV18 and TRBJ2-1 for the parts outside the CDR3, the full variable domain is NAGVMQNPRHLVRRRGQEARLRCSPMKGHSHVYWYRQLPEEGLKFMVYLQKENIIDESGMPKERFSAEFPKEGPSILRIQQVVRGDSAAYFCASSTPAGSSYNEQFFGPGTRLTVL.

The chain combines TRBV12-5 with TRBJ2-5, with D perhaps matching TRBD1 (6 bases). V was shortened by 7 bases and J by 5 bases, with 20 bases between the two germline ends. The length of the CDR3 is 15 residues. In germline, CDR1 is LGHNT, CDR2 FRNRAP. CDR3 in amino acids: CASASRATGQETQYF. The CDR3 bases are TGTGCTAGTGCCTCTCGGGCCACCGGACAGGAGACCCAGTACTTC.

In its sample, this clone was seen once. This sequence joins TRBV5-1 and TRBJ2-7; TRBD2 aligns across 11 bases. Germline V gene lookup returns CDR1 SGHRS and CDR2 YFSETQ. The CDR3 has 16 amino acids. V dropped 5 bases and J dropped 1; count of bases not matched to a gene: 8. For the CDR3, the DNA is TGCGCCAGCAGTCCTTTGACTAGCGGGGTATCCTACGAGCAGTACTTC. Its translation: CASSPLTSGVSYEQYF.

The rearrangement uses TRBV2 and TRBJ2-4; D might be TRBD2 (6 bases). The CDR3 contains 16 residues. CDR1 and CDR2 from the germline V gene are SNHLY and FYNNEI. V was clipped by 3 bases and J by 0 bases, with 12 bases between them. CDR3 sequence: CASSDIWGLAKNIQYF. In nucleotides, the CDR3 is TGTGCCAGCAGTGATATTTGGGGACTAGCCAAAAACATTCAGTACTTC.

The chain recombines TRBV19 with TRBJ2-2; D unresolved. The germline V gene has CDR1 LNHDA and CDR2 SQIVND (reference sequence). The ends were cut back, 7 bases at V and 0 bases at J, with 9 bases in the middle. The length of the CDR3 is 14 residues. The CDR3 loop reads CASTWQANTGELFF. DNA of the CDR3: TGTGCCAGTACGTGGCAGGCGAACACCGGGGAGCTGTTTTTT. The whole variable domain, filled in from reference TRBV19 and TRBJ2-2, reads DGGITQSPKYLFRKEGQNVTLSCEQNLNHDAMYWYRQDPGQGLRLIYYSQIVNDFQKGDIAEGYSVSREKKESFPLTVTSAQKNPTAFYLCASTWQANTGELFFGEGSRLTVL.

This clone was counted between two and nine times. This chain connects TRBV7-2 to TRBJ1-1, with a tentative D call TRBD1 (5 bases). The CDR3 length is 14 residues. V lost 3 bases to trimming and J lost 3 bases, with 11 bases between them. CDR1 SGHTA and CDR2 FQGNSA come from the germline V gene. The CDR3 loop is CASSFSAGDTEAFF. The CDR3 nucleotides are TGTGCCAGCAGCTTTTCAGCGGGGGACACTGAAGCTTTCTTT.

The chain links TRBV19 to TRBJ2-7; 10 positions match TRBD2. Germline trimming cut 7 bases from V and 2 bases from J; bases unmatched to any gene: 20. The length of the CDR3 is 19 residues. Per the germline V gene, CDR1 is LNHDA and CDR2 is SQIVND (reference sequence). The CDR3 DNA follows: TGTGCCAGTATCCCCTTTGCTAGCGGGAGAGCCCCACTAACCTACGAGCAGTACTTC. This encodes CASIPFASGRAPLTYEQYF. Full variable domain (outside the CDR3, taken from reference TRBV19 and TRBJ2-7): DGGITQSPKYLFRKEGQNVTLSCEQNLNHDAMYWYRQDPGQGLRLIYYSQIVNDFQKGDIAEGYSVSREKKESFPLTVTSAQKNPTAFYLCASIPFASGRAPLTYEQYFGPGTRLTVT.

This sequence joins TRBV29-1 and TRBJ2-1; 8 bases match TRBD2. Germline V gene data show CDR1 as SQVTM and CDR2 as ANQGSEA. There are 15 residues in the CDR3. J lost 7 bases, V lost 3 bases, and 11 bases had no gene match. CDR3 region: CSVDPTSGPPNEQFF. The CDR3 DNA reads TGCAGCGTTGATCCTACTAGCGGCCCCCCGAATGAGCAGTTCTTC.

This CDR3 reads CASSLGDFGQPQHF. CDR3 bases: TGCGCCAGCAGCTTAGGGGACTTCGGTCAGCCCCAGCATTTT. V and J are TRBV5-1 and TRBJ1-5; possible D gene TRBD1, 5 bases. Germline CDR1 reads SGHRS; CDR2 reads YFSETQ. V dropped 2 bases and J dropped 6 bases, with 12 bases sitting between them. This CDR3 region has 14 residues.

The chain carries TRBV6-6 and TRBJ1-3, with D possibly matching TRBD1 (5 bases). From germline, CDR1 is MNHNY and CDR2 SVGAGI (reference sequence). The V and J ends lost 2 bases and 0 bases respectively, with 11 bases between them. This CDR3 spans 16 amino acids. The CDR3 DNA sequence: TGTGCCAGCAGTTACATATCGGGGGGCTCTGGAAACACCATATATTTT. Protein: CASSYISGGSGNTIYF.

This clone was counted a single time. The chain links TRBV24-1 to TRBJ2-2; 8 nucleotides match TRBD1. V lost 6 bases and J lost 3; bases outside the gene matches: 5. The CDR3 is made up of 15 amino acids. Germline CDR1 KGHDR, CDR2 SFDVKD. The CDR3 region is CATSSRQGHTGELFF. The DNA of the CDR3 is TGTGCCACCAGTTCTCGACAGGGGCACACCGGGGAGCTGTTTTTT.

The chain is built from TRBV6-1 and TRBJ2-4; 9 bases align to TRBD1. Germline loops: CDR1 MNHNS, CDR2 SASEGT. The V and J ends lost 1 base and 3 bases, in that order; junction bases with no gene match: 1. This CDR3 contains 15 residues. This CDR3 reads CASSEGGQGKNIQYF. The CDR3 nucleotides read TGTGCCAGCAGTGAAGGGGGACAGGGCAAAAACATTCAGTACTTC.

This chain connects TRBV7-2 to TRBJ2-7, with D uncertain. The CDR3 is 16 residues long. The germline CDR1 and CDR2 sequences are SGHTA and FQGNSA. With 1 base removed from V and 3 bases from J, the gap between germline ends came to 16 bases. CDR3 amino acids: CASSLDGGMNRYEQYF. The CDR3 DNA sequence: TGTGCCAGCAGCTTAGATGGCGGAATGAACCGCTACGAGCAGTACTTC.

As DNA, the CDR3 is TGTGCCAGCAATCCTCGGGACATCTATAATTCACCCCTCCACTTT. Translating it yields CASNPRDIYNSPLHF. The chain employs TRBV28 and TRBJ1-6; D possibly corresponds to TRBD1 (6 bases). CDR3 size: 15 residues. CDR1 and CDR2 (germline): MDHEN, SYDVKM. Trimming cost V 7 bases and J 3 bases, with 13 bases left between them.

CDR3 nucleotides: TGTGCCAGCAGCCCGAAACTAGGGGAGCAGTTCTTC. Protein sequence: CASSPKLGEQFF. The V gene is TRBV5-4, the J gene TRBJ2-1; perhaps TRBD2 as D (5 bases). The germline CDR1 and CDR2 sequences are SGHNT and YYREEE (reference sequence). This CDR3 has 12 amino acids. Trimming removed 4 bases from V and 10 bases from J, with 12 bases in between.